This T cell receptor (beta chain) was profiled in a study of cytomegalovirus exposure and HLA in healthy donors. Broader study findings: As a later analysis revealed, the rate of TCR association differed by HLA locus, with DRB1 most and HLA-C fewest. The classifier, whose performance was assessed in both the original and validation cohorts, reportedly diagnosed cytomegalovirus status with high specificity and sensitivity. Generally TCR sequences proved uncommon, though certain public TCRs appeared in numerous donors. The study put about 180 TCR beta chains on its list as cytomegalovirus-associated.

This CDR3 has 14 residues. The germline V gene has CDR1 MGHRA and CDR2 YSYEKL. Trimming took 5 bases from V and 6 from J; bases not matched to a gene: 9. The PCR ran on 60 Vbeta and 13 Jbeta primers. The method was immunoSEQ multiplex PCR; TCRdb's version includes in-frame clones alone and lacks a portion of them. The repertoire table contains 150,000 to 200,000 clones. About this clone: Its antigen is currently unknown.

The specimen sequenced was PBMCs. The chain couples TRBV4-1 to TRBJ2-5, with 7 bases fitting TRBD1. The clonotype comes from a man between 25 and 39 years old in good health and CMV-seronegative. CDR3 sequence reads: CASSRPGQDQTQYF. CDR3 nucleotides: TGCGCCAGCAGCAGGCCTGGACAGGACCAGACCCAGTACTTC.